This TCR beta chain originates from a study of neoadjuvant anti-PD-1 for oral cavity cancer. Overall study context: Patients without progression received a fourth nivolumab dose around day 43, then surgical resection on days 50-56.

The CDR3 runs 16 residues. Trimming pared 1 base from V and 0 bases from J, leaving 10 bases between. The germline gives CDR1 SGHAT, CDR2 FQNNGV. Study conclusions and caveats: With three patients per group, TCR findings need larger cohorts.

Note on this clone: Its antigen is not identified.

Time point here: after neoadjuvant nivolumab, at surgical resection. Two replicates per tumor sample, mostly from 4 to 5.5 ug of genomic DNA. This table comes from immunoSEQ multiplex PCR, and its TCRdb copy is limited to in-frame clones, with some not included. The sample includes tens of thousands of clones, roughly 29% of them seen just once. The sample in question was tumor tissue, obtained after nivolumab (anti-PD-1) treatment. This rearrangement joins TRBV11-2 to TRBJ2-1; D is ambiguous. The TCR comes from a person aged 35-79 years with oral cavity squamous cell carcinoma. This chain's CDR3 is CASSLAYWGSYNEQFF. In DNA, the CDR3 is TGTGCCAGCAGCTTAGCGTACTGGGGCTCCTACAATGAGCAGTTCTTC.